The 10 T cell receptor beta chains presented below share a single source sample, sequenced in a study of T cells in Graves' hyperthyroidism and ophthalmopathy. Amplified TCR beta CDR3 regions came from RNA transcripts. In the first-round RT-PCR of the TCR CDR3, the HTBI primer set was used. Each CDR3 protein gets one entry after TCRdb re-called the multiplex PCR reads with MiXCR. The data hold approximately 640,000 distinct CDR3 sequences, with roughly 17% observed a single time. Sequencing input: blood. These receptors all come from a man aged 45-65 years with Graves' hyperthyroidism.

The V and J genes are TRBV6-2 or TRBV6-3 and TRBJ2-7, with D perhaps matching TRBD1 (6 bases). The CDR3 consists of 14 residues. V lost 10 bases and J lost 6, with 22 bases in between. Germline V gene sequence: CDR1 MNHEY, CDR2 SVGEGT. CDR3 in DNA: TGTGCCACCTTGATTCAGACAGGCCCCGTCGAGCAGTACTTC. Residues: CATLIQTGPVEQYF.

This clonotype was detected ten times or more. The chain uses TRBV3-1 and TRBJ2-7; 9 bases line up with TRBD2. Germline V gene data show CDR1 as LGHDT and CDR2 as YNNKEL (reference sequence). The V and J ends lost 4 bases and 0 bases, in that order; junction bases with no gene match: 4. The CDR3 contains 15 residues. CDR3 amino acids: CASSPTSGPSYEQYF. As DNA, the CDR3 is TGTGCCAGCAGCCCTACTAGCGGGCCCTCCTACGAGCAGTACTTC.

The table lists this clonotype with many counts. The chain combines TRBV4-1 with TRBJ2-7; D gene unclear. Trimming took 3 bases from V and 5 from J, leaving 5 bases between them. CDR3 size: 11 residues. CDR1 is MGHRA and CDR2 is YSYEKL in the germline V gene. The CDR3 sequence: CASSQPNEQYF. In DNA, the CDR3 is TGCGCCAGCAGCCAGCCGAACGAGCAGTACTTC.

This clonotype was recorded at least ten times. V is TRBV20-1 and J is TRBJ2-3; 9 bases align to TRBD2. From germline, CDR1 is DFQATT and CDR2 SNEGSKA (reference sequence). The CDR3 contains 14 residues. The CDR3, as DNA: TGCAGCGCGCGACTAGCGGCGAGCACAGATACGCAGTATTTT. Translated, it gives CSARLAASTDTQYF.

The genes are TRBV27 and TRBJ2-3, with 10 bases that match TRBD2. Unmatched junction bases numbered 10, after V lost 7 bases and J lost 0 bases. Per germline, CDR1 MNHEY and CDR2 SMNVEV (reference sequence). CDR3 length: 17 residues. CDR3 nucleotide sequence: TGTGCCAGCACCCCTTCAAGACTAGCGGGTAGCACAGATACGCAGTATTTT. Its protein is CASTPSRLAGSTDTQYF.

Comment on this clonotype: A much larger clone differs by one base, so this may be a read error. The J gene is TRBJ2-7, the V gene TRBV28; tentative D call: TRBD1 (6 bases). The length of the CDR3 is 16 residues. Per the germline V gene, CDR1 is MDHEN and CDR2 is SYDVKM. Here the CDR3 reads CASIDSSAGVSYERYF. CDR3 sequence (DNA): TGTGCCAGCATTGATTCCTCGGCAGGGGTATCCTACGAGCGGTACTTC.

The chain is built from TRBV9 and TRBJ2-7, with 9 bases lining up with TRBD1. V lost 3 bases and J lost 4; bases outside the gene matches: 5. CDR1 is SGDLS, CDR2 YYNGEE, per germline. The CDR3 is made up of 14 amino acids. The CDR3 region has the DNA TGTGCCAGCAGCGGGACAGGGGTCTTATACGAGCAGTACTTC. Translated: CASSGTGVLYEQYF.

A few counts support this clonotype. Written as DNA, the CDR3 is TGCAGTGCTAGAGACTACAGGGGGTGGGACGAGCAGTACTTC. It encodes CSARDYRGWDEQYF. J is TRBJ2-7 and V is TRBV20-1; 8 bases line up with TRBD1. Trimming removed 0 bases from V and 5 bases from J; junction bases left unmatched: 6. The CDR3 contains 14 residues. Germline CDR1 reads DFQATT; CDR2 reads SNEGSKA (reference sequence).

The rearrangement uses TRBV18 and TRBJ1-2; D unresolved. The CDR3 runs to 14 residues. Per the germline V gene, CDR1 is KGHSH and CDR2 is LQKENI. V lost 3 bases and J lost 2, with 10 bases in between. The CDR3 region is CASSPTDTNYGYTF. The CDR3 region has the DNA TGTGCCAGCTCACCTACAGACACAAACTATGGCTACACCTTC. Looking up the rest from reference TRBV18 and TRBJ1-2 gives the full variable domain: NAGVMQNPRHLVRRRGQEARLRCSPMKGHSHVYWYRQLPEEGLKFMVYLQKENIIDESGMPKERFSAEFPKEGPSILRIQQVVRGDSAAYFCASSPTDTNYGYTFGSGTRLTVV.

The table lists this clonotype with many counts. The chain has TRBV12-3 or TRBV12-4 and TRBJ1-2, with a tentative D call TRBD1 (6 bases). V was cut by 4 bases and J by 3 bases, with 9 bases left in between. The CDR3 runs to 13 residues. The CDR3 is CASSSQGHYGYTF. The CDR3 DNA follows: TGTGCCAGCAGTTCACAGGGCCACTATGGCTACACCTTC.